The 20 T cell receptor beta chains below were found in one sample sequenced in a study of healthy donors' naive CD4 and CD8 T cells. TCR libraries were built from 450 to 650 ng of total RNA by linear amplification. TCRdb called the reads again in MiXCR, with one record for every CDR3 protein. The sample comprises 180,000 or so distinct CDR3 sequences, over 60% of which are singletons, and about 2.3% rests with the top ten. Input material: naive CD4+ and CD8+ T cells sorted from blood, pooled from several donors. The receptors stem from a pool of human donors in good health; the sample pools cells from several healthy donors.

V usage is TRBV29-1 and J usage is TRBJ2-1; D gene uncertain. Germline loops: CDR1 SQVTM, CDR2 ANQGSEA. V lost 7 bases and J lost 6, with 10 bases in between. The CDR3 spans 11 residues. CDR3 DNA sequence: TGCAGCGGCAGGAGAGGCAATGAGCAGTTCTTC. Protein: CSGRRGNEQFF.

A word on this clonotype: A clone one base away is much larger, so this may be a read error. As DNA, the CDR3 is TGTGCCACCCGGCTTGGGACAGGGGGCGGTCAGCTCCAGCATTTT. As protein: CATRLGTGGGQLQHF. The gene calls are TRBV24-1 and TRBJ1-5; 12 nucleotides line up with TRBD1. Per the germline V gene, CDR1 is KGHDR and CDR2 is SFDVKD. This CDR3 region has 15 residues.

The chain couples TRBV19 to TRBJ1-5, with 9 bases lining up with TRBD1. The V gene's germline CDR1 is LNHDA and CDR2 SQIVND (reference sequence). V shed 3 bases and J 7 bases; nucleotides not matched to a gene: 7. This CDR3 region has 15 residues. CDR3 bases: TGTGCCAGTAGTATCGAACAGGGGGCGGAACAGCCCCAGCATTTT. It is translated as CASSIEQGAEQPQHF.

The V gene is TRBV19, the J gene TRBJ1-2; TRBD1 is a possible D gene (6 bases). There are 12 residues in the CDR3. Germline V gives CDR1 LNHDA, CDR2 SQIVND (reference sequence). Trimming pared 3 bases from V and 6 bases from J, leaving 8 bases between. DNA of the CDR3: TGTGCCAGTAGTATGGGACACAATGGCTACACCTTC. As protein: CASSMGHNGYTF.

CDR3 protein: CSVEPGLTDTQYF. The CDR3 bases are TGCAGCGTTGAACCGGGACTTACAGATACGCAGTATTTT. The rearrangement links TRBV29-1 to TRBJ2-3, with D perhaps TRBD2 (6 bases). The V gene's germline CDR1 is SQVTM and CDR2 ANQGSEA. This CDR3 region has 13 residues. V was cut by 2 bases and J by 3 bases, with 9 bases left in between.

This chain connects TRBV19 to TRBJ1-4; D call uncertain. Germline V gene lookup returns CDR1 LNHDA and CDR2 SQIVND (reference sequence). This CDR3 comprises 15 residues. V lost 1 base, J lost 8 bases, and 14 bases lay in between. The CDR3 here is CASSIVSAYREKLFF. DNA for the CDR3: TGTGCCAGTAGTATAGTATCGGCATACCGCGAAAAACTGTTTTTT.

A few counts support this clonotype. The V call is TRBV6-2 or TRBV6-3, the J call TRBJ1-5, with D tentatively TRBD1 (5 bases). The CDR3 covers 16 residues. The V end was cut by 6 bases, the J end by 0 bases, with 15 bases between. Germline assignment: CDR1 MNHEY and CDR2 SVGEGT. CDR3 in amino acids: CASRAGRIYSNQPQHF. As DNA, the CDR3 is TGTGCCAGCAGGGCAGGGCGGATTTATAGCAATCAGCCCCAGCATTTT.

This chain joins TRBV11-1 and TRBJ2-2, with D possibly matching TRBD2 (5 bases). The CDR3 spans 16 residues. The ends were cut back, 7 bases at V and 1 base at J, with 16 bases in the middle. Germline V gives CDR1 SGHAT, CDR2 FQDESV (reference sequence). The CDR3 spells CASTSPPGVNTGELFF. The CDR3 coding sequence is TGTGCCAGCACTTCACCCCCCGGGGTGAACACCGGGGAGCTGTTTTTT. Filled out from reference TRBV11-1 and TRBJ2-2, the complete variable domain reads EAEVAQSPRYKITEKSQAVAFWCDPISGHATLYWYRQILGQGPELLVQFQDESVVDDSQLPKDRFSAERLKGVDSTLKIQPAELGDSAMYLCASTSPPGVNTGELFFGEGSRLTVL.

This chain links TRBV29-1 with TRBJ2-6; D gene uncertain. The CDR3 spans 14 residues. Germline lookup yields CDR1 SQVTM and CDR2 ANQGSEA. The V gene lost 8 bases and the J gene lost 2 bases, with 13 bases spanning the gap. The CDR3 loop reads CSISMGTGANVLTF. Written as DNA, the CDR3 is TGCAGCATCAGTATGGGAACTGGGGCCAACGTCCTGACTTTC.

This clonotype was observed a few times. The chain employs TRBV19 and TRBJ2-1; TRBD2 agrees at 10 bases. CDR3 length: 15 residues. Germline CDR1 is LNHDA and CDR2 is SQIVND (reference sequence). The V and J ends lost 3 bases and 4 bases, in that order; junction bases with no gene match: 3. The CDR3 DNA reads as TGTGCCAGTAGTATGGGGACTAGCGCGTACAATGAGCAGTTCTTC. It specifies CASSMGTSAYNEQFF.

V usage is TRBV29-1 and J usage is TRBJ2-7; 10 nucleotides agree with TRBD1. The V gene's germline CDR1 is SQVTM and CDR2 ANQGSEA. The CDR3 runs to 13 residues. The ends lost 7 bases at V and 2 bases at J; junction bases unmatched: 5. The CDR3 region has the DNA TGCAGCGATGACAGGGGGCGTCCCTACGAGCAGTACGTC. This sequence encodes CSDDRGRPYEQYV.

This chain links TRBV6-6 with TRBJ1-6; no definite D call. The length of the CDR3 is 16 residues. V was shortened by 5 bases and J by 4 bases, with 15 bases between the two germline ends. CDR1 MNHNY and CDR2 SVGAGI come from the germline V gene (reference sequence). The CDR3 region has the DNA TGTGCCAGCAGTCCCACCCTAAGACAATATAATTCACCCCTCCACTTT. As protein: CASSPTLRQYNSPLHF.

This clonotype was seen a handful of times. The chain uses TRBV12-3 or TRBV12-4 and TRBJ2-2; 11 bases are shared with TRBD2. J gave up 0 bases and V 5 bases, and 2 bases lay outside the gene matches. The CDR3 runs to 16 residues. CDR3 region: CASSPTSGANTGELFF. In DNA, the CDR3 is TGTGCCAGCAGTCCGACTAGCGGGGCGAACACCGGGGAGCTGTTTTTT.

V and J are TRBV6-5 and TRBJ2-2; 10 bases map to TRBD1. V shed 0 bases, J shed 0 bases, and the junction held 7 bases outside the gene matches. CDR1 is MNHEY, CDR2 SVGAGI, per germline. The length of the CDR3 is 19 residues. The CDR3 protein is CASSYSTGTGAPNTGELFF. CDR3 bases: TGTGCCAGCAGTTACTCGACAGGGACAGGGGCACCGAACACCGGGGAGCTGTTTTTT.

On this clonotype: The junction differs from germline at one of its ends, possibly a read error. The rearrangement links TRBV4-3 to TRBJ2-2; tentatively, D is TRBD1 (6 bases). Germline V gene sequence: CDR1 LGHNA, CDR2 YSLEER. This CDR3 has 19 residues. This chain's CDR3 is CASSQVILQGLGYTGELFF. The CDR3 DNA reads TGTGCCAGCAGCCAAGTCATCCTCCAGGGGTTAGGGTACACCGGGGAGCTGTTTTTT.

CDR3 DNA sequence: TGTGCCTGGAGGGACCAGGGGGTAGAAGAGACCCAGTACTTC. Protein product: CAWRDQGVEETQYF. This chain links TRBV30 with TRBJ2-5, with TRBD1 identical over 7 bases. CDR1 and CDR2 (germline): GTSNPN, SVGIG (reference sequence). There are 14 residues in the CDR3. The junction had 7 bases not matched to a gene; V was cut back by 3 bases and J by 3 bases. Drawing the rest from reference TRBV30 and TRBJ2-5, the complete variable domain is SQTIHQWPATLVQPVGSPLSLECTVEGTSNPNLYWYRQAAGRGLQLLFYSVGIGQISSEVPQNLSASRPQDRQFILSSKKLLLSDSGFYLCAWRDQGVEETQYFGPGTRLLVL.

The genes are TRBV14 and TRBJ2-5; D may correspond to TRBD1 or TRBD2 (5 bases each). CDR3 length equals 13 residues. The ends were cut back, 4 bases at V and 6 bases at J, with 12 bases in the middle. Germline values: CDR1 SGHDN, CDR2 FVKESK. The CDR3 spells CASSLRDAKTQYF. The CDR3 DNA reads as TGTGCCAGCAGCCTCAGGGACGCAAAGACCCAGTACTTC.

This chain links TRBV29-1 with TRBJ1-3; 8 bases are shared with TRBD1. Per the germline V gene, CDR1 is SQVTM and CDR2 is ANQGSEA. This CDR3 is 16 amino acids long. J gave up 4 bases and V 0 bases, and 8 bases lay outside the gene matches. CDR3 nucleotides: TGCAGCGTTGAAGATGAAGTGACAGGGGCAGGAAACACCATATATTTT. It codes for CSVEDEVTGAGNTIYF.

The rearrangement links TRBV11-2 to TRBJ2-2, with D perhaps matching TRBD2 (6 bases). Germline V CDR1 and CDR2: SGHAT, FQNNGV. V gave up 5 bases and J gave up 7 bases, with 14 bases separating them. This CDR3 comprises 14 residues. This chain's CDR3 is CASSPGLLDGELFF. CDR3 DNA: TGTGCCAGCAGCCCGGGACTCCTAGACGGGGAGCTGTTTTTT. Based on the CDR3 plus reference TRBV11-2 and TRBJ2-2, the full variable domain is EAGVAQSPRYKIIEKRQSVAFWCNPISGHATLYWYQQILGQGPKLLIQFQNNGVVDDSQLPKDRFSAERLKGVDSTLKIQPAKLEDSAVYLCASSPGLLDGELFFGEGSRLTVL.

This chain uses TRBV7-2 with TRBJ2-1; the match to TRBD2 covers 13 bases. The trim removed 2 bases at V and 5 bases at J, leaving 3 bases unmatched. Germline CDR1 is SGHTA and CDR2 is FQGNSA. The CDR3 runs 16 residues. CDR3 sequence reads: CASSLRTSGRNNEQFF. CDR3 DNA sequence: TGTGCCAGCAGCTTACGGACTAGCGGGAGAAACAATGAGCAGTTCTTC. Full variable domain (remainder filled in from reference TRBV7-2 and TRBJ2-1): GAGVSQSPSNKVTEKGKDVELRCDPISGHTALYWYRQSLGQGLEFLIYFQGNSAPDKSGLPSDRFSAERTGGSVSTLTIQRTQQEDSAVYLCASSLRTSGRNNEQFFGPGTRLTVL.